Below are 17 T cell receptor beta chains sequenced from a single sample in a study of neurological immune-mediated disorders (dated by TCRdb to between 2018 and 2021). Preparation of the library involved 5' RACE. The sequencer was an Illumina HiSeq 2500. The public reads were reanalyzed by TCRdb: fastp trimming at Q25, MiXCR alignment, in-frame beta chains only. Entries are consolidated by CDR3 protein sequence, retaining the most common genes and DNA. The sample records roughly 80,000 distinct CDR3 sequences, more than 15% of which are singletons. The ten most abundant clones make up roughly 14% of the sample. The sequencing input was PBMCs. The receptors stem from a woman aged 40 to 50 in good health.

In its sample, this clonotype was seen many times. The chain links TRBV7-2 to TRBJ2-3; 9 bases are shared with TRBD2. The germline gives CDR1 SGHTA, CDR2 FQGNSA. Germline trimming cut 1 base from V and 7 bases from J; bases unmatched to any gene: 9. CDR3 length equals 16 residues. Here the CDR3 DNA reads TGTGCCAGCAGCTTAGACGCGGGGGGGCTACTGTATACGCAGTATTTT. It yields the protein CASSLDAGGLLYTQYF.

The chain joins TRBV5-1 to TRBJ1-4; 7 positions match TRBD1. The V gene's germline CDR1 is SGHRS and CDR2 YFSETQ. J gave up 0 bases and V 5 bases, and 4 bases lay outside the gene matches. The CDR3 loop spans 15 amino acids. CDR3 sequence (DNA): TGCGCCAGCAGTACGGGACAGCCAACTAATGAAAAACTGTTTTTT. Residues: CASSTGQPTNEKLFF.

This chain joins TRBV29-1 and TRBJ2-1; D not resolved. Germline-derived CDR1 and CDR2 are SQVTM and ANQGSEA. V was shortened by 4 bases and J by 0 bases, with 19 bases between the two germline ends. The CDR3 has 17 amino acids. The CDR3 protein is CSVAYPRTSSSYNEQFF. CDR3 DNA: TGCAGCGTTGCTTATCCGAGGACGAGTAGCTCCTACAATGAGCAGTTCTTC.

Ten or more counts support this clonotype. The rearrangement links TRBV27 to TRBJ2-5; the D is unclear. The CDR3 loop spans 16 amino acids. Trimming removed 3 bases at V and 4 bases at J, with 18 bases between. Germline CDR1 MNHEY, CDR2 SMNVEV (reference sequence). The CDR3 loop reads CASSLMGNSPGETQYF. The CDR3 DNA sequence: TGTGCCAGCAGTTTGATGGGCAACTCTCCGGGAGAGACCCAGTACTTC.

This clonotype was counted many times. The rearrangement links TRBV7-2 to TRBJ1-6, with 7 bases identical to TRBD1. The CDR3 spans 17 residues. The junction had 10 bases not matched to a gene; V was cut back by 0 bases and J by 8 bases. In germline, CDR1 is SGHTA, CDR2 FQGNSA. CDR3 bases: TGTGCCAGCAGCTTAGCCAAGACAGGGCTGTCAGATTCACCCCTCCACTTT. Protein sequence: CASSLAKTGLSDSPLHF.

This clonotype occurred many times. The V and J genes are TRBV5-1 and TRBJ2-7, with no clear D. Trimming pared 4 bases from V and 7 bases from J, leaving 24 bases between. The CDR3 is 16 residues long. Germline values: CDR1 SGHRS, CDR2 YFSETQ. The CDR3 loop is CASSPSRSSLEEEQYF. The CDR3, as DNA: TGCGCCAGCAGCCCTTCGAGGAGCTCCTTAGAGGAGGAGCAGTACTTC.

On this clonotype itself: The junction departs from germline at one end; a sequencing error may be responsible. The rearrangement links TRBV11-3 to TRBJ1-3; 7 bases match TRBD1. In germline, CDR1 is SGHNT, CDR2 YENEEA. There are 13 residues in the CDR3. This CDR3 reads CASRTGAVNTIYF. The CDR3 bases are TGTGCCAGCCGTACAGGGGCTGTAAACACCATTTATTTT.

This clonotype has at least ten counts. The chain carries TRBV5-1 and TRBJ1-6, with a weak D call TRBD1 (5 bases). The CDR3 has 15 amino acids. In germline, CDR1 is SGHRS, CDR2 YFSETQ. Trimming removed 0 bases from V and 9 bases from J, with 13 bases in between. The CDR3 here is CASSLEGPAGSPLHF. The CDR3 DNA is TGCGCCAGCAGCTTGGAGGGGCCGGCTGGTTCACCCCTCCACTTT.

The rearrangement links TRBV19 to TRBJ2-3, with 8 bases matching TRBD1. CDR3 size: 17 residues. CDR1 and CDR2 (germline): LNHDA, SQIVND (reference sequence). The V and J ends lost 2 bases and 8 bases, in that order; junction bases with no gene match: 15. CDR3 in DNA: TGTGCCAGTAGTATAAGAGGACAGGGAGCGGTCTATGGTACGCAGTATTTT. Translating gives CASSIRGQGAVYGTQYF.

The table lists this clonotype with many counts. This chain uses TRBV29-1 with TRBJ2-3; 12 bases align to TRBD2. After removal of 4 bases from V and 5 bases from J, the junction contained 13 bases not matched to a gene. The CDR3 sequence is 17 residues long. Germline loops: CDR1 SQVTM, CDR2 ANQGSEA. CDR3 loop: CSVGISSGGAMGDTQYF. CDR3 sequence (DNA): TGCAGCGTTGGGATCTCTAGCGGGGGGGCAATGGGAGATACGCAGTATTTT.

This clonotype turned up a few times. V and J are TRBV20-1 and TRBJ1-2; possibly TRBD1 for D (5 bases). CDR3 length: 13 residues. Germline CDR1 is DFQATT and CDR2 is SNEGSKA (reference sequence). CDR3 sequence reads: CSPGGGANYGYTF. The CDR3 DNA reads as TGCAGCCCCGGGGGGGGAGCTAACTATGGCTACACCTTC.

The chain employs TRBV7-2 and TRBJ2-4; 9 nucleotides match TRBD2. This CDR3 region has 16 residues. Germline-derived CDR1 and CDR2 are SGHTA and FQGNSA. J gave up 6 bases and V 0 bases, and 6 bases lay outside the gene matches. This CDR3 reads CASSLAGGGASNIQYF. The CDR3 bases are TGTGCCAGCAGCTTAGCGGGCGGGGGGGCGTCAAACATTCAGTACTTC.

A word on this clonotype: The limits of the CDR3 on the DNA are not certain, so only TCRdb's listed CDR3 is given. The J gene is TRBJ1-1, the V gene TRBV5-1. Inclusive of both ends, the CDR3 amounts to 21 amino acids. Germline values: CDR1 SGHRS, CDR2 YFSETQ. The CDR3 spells CASSFYICSARARGDSPEAFF.

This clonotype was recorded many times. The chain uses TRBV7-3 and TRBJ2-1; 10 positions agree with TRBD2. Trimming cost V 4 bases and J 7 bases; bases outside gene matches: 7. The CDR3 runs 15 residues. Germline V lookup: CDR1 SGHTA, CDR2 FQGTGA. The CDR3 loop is CASSSSGGVSNEQFF. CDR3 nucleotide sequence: TGTGCCAGCAGCTCCAGCGGGGGGGTATCGAATGAGCAGTTCTTC.

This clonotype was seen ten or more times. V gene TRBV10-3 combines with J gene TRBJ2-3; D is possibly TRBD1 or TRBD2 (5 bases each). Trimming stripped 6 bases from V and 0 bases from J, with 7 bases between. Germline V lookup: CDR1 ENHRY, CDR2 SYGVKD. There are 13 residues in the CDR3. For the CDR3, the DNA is TGTGCCATCAGACGGGACAGCACAGATACGCAGTATTTT. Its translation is CAIRRDSTDTQYF.

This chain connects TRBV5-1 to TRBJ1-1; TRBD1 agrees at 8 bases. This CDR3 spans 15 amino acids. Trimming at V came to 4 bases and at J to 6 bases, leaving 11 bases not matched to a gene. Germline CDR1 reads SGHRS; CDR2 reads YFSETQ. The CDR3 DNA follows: TGCGCCAGCAGCATCTCCCGGACAGGGATACCTGAAGCTTTCTTT. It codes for CASSISRTGIPEAFF.

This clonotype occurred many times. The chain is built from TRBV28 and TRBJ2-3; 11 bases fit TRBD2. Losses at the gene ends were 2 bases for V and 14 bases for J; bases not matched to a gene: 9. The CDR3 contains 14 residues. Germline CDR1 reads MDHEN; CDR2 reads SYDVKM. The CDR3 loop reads CASSLDNSGGASYF. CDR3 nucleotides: TGTGCCAGCAGTTTAGACAATAGCGGGGGGGCCTCGTATTTT.